These 19 T cell receptor gamma chains were sequenced from one sample in a study of γδ T cells in repeated Plasmodium falciparum infection. TCRdb applied CATT to the multiplex PCR reads for clone calling. This table holds around 24,000 gamma-chain clones, approximately 2.9% found once. Gammadelta T cells were flow-sorted from PBMC into Vgamma9/Vdelta2+ and Vdelta2-negative populations for bulk analysis. The sample taken for sequencing was gamma-delta T cells from blood. Receptors were obtained from a pool of human donors (malaria-infected and uninfected, not separated).

This clone was detected a few times. A much larger clone lies one base from this, so it may be a read error. The chain uses TRGV4 and TRGJP1. TCRdb leaves out the J gene; it was filled in here by matching the DNA to germline. The CDR3 has 17 amino acids. Looked up from germline, CDR1 is EGSTGY and CDR2 is YDSYTSSV. This CDR3 reads CATWGPSTYTTGWLKIF. CDR3 DNA: TGTGCCACCTGGGGTCCCTCAACCTATACCACTGGTTGGCTCAAGATATTT.

Concerning this clone itself: A far larger clone is only one base removed, so a read error is likely. The same CDR3 is also encoded by other DNA sequences in this sample. The chain couples TRGV3 to TRGJ1 or TRGJ2. TCRdb gives no J gene; it was assigned here by matching the DNA to germline. The V segment lost 3 bases and the J segment 8 bases; nucleotides outside the gene matches: 4. The germline V gene has CDR1 VTNTFY and CDR2 YDVSTARD (reference sequence). The CDR3 length is 11 residues. The DNA for the CDR3 is TGTGCCACCTGGGACTGCAATAAGAAACTCTTT. Amino acids: CATWDCNKKLF.

This clone was counted ten times or more. The chain employs TRGV8 and TRGJ1 or TRGJ2. The CDR3 spans 12 residues. The ends lost 3 bases at V and 7 bases at J; junction bases unmatched: 6. Germline V lookup: CDR1 VENAVY, CDR2 YDSYNSRV. As DNA, the CDR3 is TGTGCCACCTGGGATCCAAGCTATAAGAAACTCTTT. Translation gives CATWDPSYKKLF.

This clone was seen at least ten times. A far larger clone is only one base removed, so a read error is likely. Other DNA sequences of this sample code for an identical CDR3. The V and J genes are TRGV9 and TRGJ1 or TRGJ2. The germline V gene has CDR1 GITISATS and CDR2 ISYDGTV (reference sequence). After removal of 0 bases from V and 13 bases from J, the junction contained 6 bases not matched to a gene. The CDR3 runs to 11 residues. CDR3 in DNA: TGTGCCTTGTGGGAGGTGTCGGTTAAACTCTTT. This codes for CALWEVSVKLF.

By its share, this clone is medium-sized (0.01 to 0.1%). This specimen includes other DNA sequences encoding the same CDR3. The chain employs TRGV4 and TRGJ1 or TRGJ2. J gave up 0 bases and V 5 bases, and 4 bases lay outside the gene matches. CDR1 and CDR2 (germline): EGSTGY, YDSYTSSV. CDR3 size: 13 residues. CDR3 sequence (DNA): TGTGCCACCTGGGTACCGAATTATTATAAGAAACTCTTT. Its translation: CATWVPNYYKKLF.

This clone has at least ten counts. TCRdb records a much larger clone's protein for this DNA, with a difference at residue 11 that likely arises from a read error; the protein given is the translation of the DNA. There is no J gene call, but TRGV4 is given as the V gene. The CDR3 covers 13 residues. The germline V gene encodes CDR1 EGSTGY and CDR2 YDSYTSSV. CDR3 nucleotide sequence: TGTGCCACCTGGGATGGGCCCTCTTATAAGAGACTCTTT. This sequence encodes CATWDGPSYKRLF.

The sample holds many counts of this clone. The protein TCRdb lists belongs to a much larger clone and differs from this DNA's translation at residue 4, which points to a read error; the protein shown is made from the DNA. This chain connects TRGV2 to TRGJ1 or TRGJ2. This CDR3 comprises 13 residues. Per germline, CDR1 EGSNGY and CDR2 YDSYNSKV. The CDR3 DNA reads as TGTGCCACCTGTGACGGGCTTTTTTATAAGAAACTCTTT. Residues: CATCDGLFYKKLF.

Many counts were recorded for this clone. The protein in TCRdb stems from a much larger clone and differs at residue 4 from this DNA's translation, likely a read error; here the protein is translated from the DNA. V gene TRGV8 combines with J gene TRGJ1 or TRGJ2. The J gene, missing from TCRdb, was assigned here through DNA to germline matching. Germline CDR1 and CDR2: VENAVY and YDSYNSRV. There are 12 residues in the CDR3. In DNA form, the CDR3 reads TGTGCCACCAGGGATAGGCCGTGGAAGAAACTCTTT. This encodes CATRDRPWKKLF.

The table lists this clone with many counts. For this DNA, TCRdb reports the protein of a much larger clone, which diverges at residue 7, most likely from a read error; the protein presented here is translated directly from the DNA. V is TRGV2 and J is TRGJ1 or TRGJ2. The CDR3 runs to 16 residues. The V gene end was trimmed by 1 base and the J gene end by 0 bases; junction bases not matched to a gene: 9. Germline CDR1 and CDR2: EGSNGY and YDSYNSKV. CDR3 DNA: TGTGCCACCTGGGACGGTACACGTTCGAATTATTATAAGAAACTCTTT. This codes for CATWDGTRSNYYKKLF.

This clone was counted a few times. Given a far larger clone just one base away, this is likely a sequencing read error. The DNA is omitted, as the CDR3 cannot be located on it reliably, and the CDR3 follows TCRdb's listing. The sample has other DNA sequences that encode this CDR3 too. V gene assignment gives TRGV2, but the J gene was left uncalled. Counting both end residues, the CDR3 totals 28 amino acids. CDR1 and CDR2 (germline): EGSNGY, YDSYNSKV. CDR3 region: CATWDDRNSLAVEQHLLSQVSIGRIQHF.

As regards this clone: The likely explanation is a read error, given a far larger clone one base away. The DNA is omitted, as the CDR3 cannot be located on it reliably, and the CDR3 follows TCRdb's listing. TRGV5 is the V gene, and the J gene was not called. The length of the CDR3 is 30 amino acids, counting both ends. Per the germline V gene, CDR1 is VINAFY and CDR2 is YDVSNSKD. The CDR3 sequence is CATWDSRVRNSLAVEQHLLSQVSIGRIQHF.

This clone showed up many times. The amino acid sequence in TCRdb belongs to a much larger clone and departs from this DNA's translation at residue 10, likely a sequencing read error; the sequence shown is translated from the DNA. This chain uses TRGV4 with TRGJ1 or TRGJ2. Here the J gene came from matching the DNA to germline, since TCRdb omits it. The CDR3 length is 13 residues. Germline CDR1 EGSTGY, CDR2 YDSYTSSV. The CDR3 is CATWDARYYEKLF. CDR3 nucleotides: TGTGCCACCTGGGATGCCCGTTATTATGAGAAACTCTTT.

A remark on this clone: At one of its ends the junction is not consistent with the germline gene, which may arise from a read error. The genes are TRGV3 and TRGJ1 or TRGJ2. The CDR3 has 15 residues. Germline-derived CDR1 and CDR2 are VTNTFY and YDVSTARD (reference sequence). CDR3 nucleotides: TGTGCCTCCTGGGACACCCTGCGGGCTTATTATAAGAAACTCTTT. Translation gives CASWDTLRAYYKKLF.

This clone has at least ten counts. The TCRdb protein comes from a much larger clone and disagrees with this DNA's translation at residue 4, likely due to a read error; the protein given here is derived from the DNA. The chain employs TRGV9 and TRGJP. The J gene was not available in TCRdb and was assigned here by matching the DNA to germline segments. Germline V gene data show CDR1 as GITISATS and CDR2 as ISYDGTV (reference sequence). V was clipped by 8 bases and J by 4 bases; unmatched bases: 8. This CDR3 spans 16 amino acids. Here the CDR3 reads CALLRSQELGKKIKVF. The CDR3 DNA follows: TGTGCCTTGTTGAGAAGTCAAGAGTTGGGCAAAAAAATCAAGGTATTT.

This clone was observed at least ten times. This DNA's translation and the protein TCRdb lists, from a much larger clone, do not match at residue 6, likely due to a read error; the protein shown is translated from the DNA. The rearrangement joins TRGV9 to TRGJP2. Since TCRdb gives no J gene, matching the DNA to germline was used here to assign it. In germline, CDR1 is GITISATS, CDR2 ISYDGTV (reference sequence). J was trimmed by 3 bases and V by 3 bases; bases with no gene match: 7. This CDR3 has 15 amino acids. Written as DNA, the CDR3 is TGTGCCTTGTGGGAGCAGGTCGGTAGTGATTGGATCAAGACGTTT. Translation gives CALWEQVGSDWIKTF.

This clone was found a few times. This sequence is one base from a far larger clone and is likely a read error. The J gene has no call, while the V gene is TRGV9. The CDR3 is 15 residues long. The germline CDR1 and CDR2 sequences are GITISATS and ISYDGTV (reference sequence). In DNA, the CDR3 is TGTGCCTTGTGGGAGGGGTCGAATTGTTATTATAAAAAACTCTTT. Translated, it gives CALWEGSNCYYKKLF.

This clone showed up just a few times. This likely traces to a read error, being one base from a far larger clone. The sample holds other DNA sequences that translate to the same CDR3. The V call is TRGV9, the J call TRGJ1 or TRGJ2. TCRdb does not report a J gene; here it was assigned by matching the DNA to germline references. Looked up from germline, CDR1 is GITISATS and CDR2 is ISYDGTV (reference sequence). V was pared by 4 bases and J by 1 base, with 7 bases of the junction left unmatched. The length of the CDR3 is 14 residues. In DNA form, the CDR3 reads TGTGCCTTGTGGGAATTCCCCAATTATTATAAGAAACTCTTT. Its translation: CALWEFPNYYKKLF.

As concerns this clone: The TCRdb protein, from a much larger clone, departs from this DNA's translation at residue 9, likely by read error; the protein shown derives from the DNA. The rearrangement links TRGV3 to TRGJ1 or TRGJ2. TCRdb is silent on the J gene; assignment here came from matching the DNA to germline. V shed 0 bases and J 6 bases; nucleotides not matched to a gene: 8. The CDR3 is made up of 14 amino acids. Germline V gives CDR1 VTNTFY, CDR2 YDVSTARD (reference sequence). The CDR3 DNA reads TGTGCCACCTGGGACAGGAATCTTTGTTATAAGAAACTCTTT. This translates into CATWDRNLCYKKLF.

This clone was found many times. TCRdb lists the protein of a much larger clone for this DNA, which differs at residue 7, so this is likely a read error; the protein given here is translated from the DNA itself. This chain joins TRGV9 and TRGJ1 or TRGJ2. CDR1 is GITISATS and CDR2 is ISYDGTV in the germline V gene (reference sequence). The CDR3 has 14 residues. J lost 9 bases, V lost 0 bases, and 11 bases had no gene match. The CDR3 sequence: CALWEVQGGGKKLF. For the CDR3, the DNA is TGTGCCTTGTGGGAGGTGCAAGGAGGAGGTAAGAAACTCTTT.